The 16 T cell receptor beta chains presented below share a single source sample, sequenced in a study of OX40 agonist ivuxolimab in advanced cancers. Libraries were prepared by immunoSEQ multiplex PCR; TCRdb keeps only in-frame clonotypes and omits some of them. The profile shows 60,000 or so clones, approximately 81% of them singletons. The sequenced sample was CD4+ or CD8+ T cells sorted from blood, obtained in a trial of the OX40 agonist ivuxolimab. Every receptor here comes from an adult with an advanced solid tumor such as melanoma, head and neck, liver or kidney cancer.

The chain has TRBV7-9 and TRBJ2-3; 8 nucleotides line up with TRBD2. In germline, CDR1 is SEHNR, CDR2 FQNEAQ (reference sequence). Trimming removed 4 bases from V and 3 bases from J; junction bases left unmatched: 12. This CDR3 has 17 amino acids. In DNA form, the CDR3 reads TGTGCCAGCAGCTCCCGTAGCGGCGGGAGGAGGACAGATACGCAGTATTTT. It is translated as CASSSRSGGRRTDTQYF.

As concerns this clone: At one boundary the junction diverges from the germline segment, which might be a read error. V gene TRBV20-1 combines with J gene TRBJ1-5; D gene ambiguous. Germline CDR1 reads DFQATT; CDR2 reads SNEGSKA (reference sequence). The CDR3 covers 8 residues. The CDR3 loop reads CKNQPQHF. The DNA of the CDR3 is TGTAAAAATCAGCCCCAGCATTTT.

The genes are TRBV11-2 and TRBJ2-5, with D hard to call. The CDR3 is made up of 13 amino acids. Trimming removed 0 bases at V and 5 bases at J, with 7 bases between. Germline V gene sequence: CDR1 SGHAT, CDR2 FQNNGV. DNA for the CDR3: TGTGCCAGCAGCTTAGATTTCCGGGAGACCCAGTACTTC. Translated: CASSLDFRETQYF.

This clone appeared a single time. The chain links TRBV2 to TRBJ2-1; D might be TRBD2 (5 bases). The CDR3 is made up of 15 amino acids. CDR1 and CDR2 (germline): SNHLY, FYNNEI. V lost 4 bases to trimming and J lost 0 bases, with 10 bases between them. CDR3 sequence (DNA): TGTGCCAGCAGTGGCGATGCGGGCTCCTACAATGAGCAGTTCTTC. It yields the protein CASSGDAGSYNEQFF.

This clone has a handful of counts. The chain joins TRBV7-9 to TRBJ2-2; TRBD1 agrees at 7 bases. CDR1 and CDR2 (germline): SEHNR, FQNEAQ (reference sequence). The trim removed 11 bases at V and 5 bases at J, leaving 17 bases unmatched. This CDR3 comprises 16 residues. The CDR3 DNA reads TGTGCCTCCACCCAAGAAGGGGGCGCATCAACCGGGGAGCTGTTTTTT. This encodes CASTQEGGASTGELFF.

The V gene is TRBV18, the J gene TRBJ1-2; 8 positions agree with TRBD1. Germline V gene data show CDR1 as KGHSH and CDR2 as LQKENI. The CDR3 runs to 15 residues. V lost 2 bases and J lost 4; bases outside the gene matches: 6. Here the CDR3 reads CASSPSGGHGYGYTF. CDR3 sequence (DNA): TGTGCCAGCTCACCATCAGGGGGCCACGGCTATGGCTACACCTTC.

The chain has TRBV6-1 and TRBJ2-3; 7 nucleotides match TRBD2. CDR3 size: 17 residues. V lost 4 bases and J lost 1; bases outside the gene matches: 11. From germline, CDR1 is MNHNS and CDR2 SASEGT. The CDR3 nucleotides are TGTGCCAGCAGTGCACGGGGAGGGCCTGAAGGCACAGATACGCAGTATTTT. It yields the protein CASSARGGPEGTDTQYF.

The chain combines TRBV28 with TRBJ1-3; D uncertain. V was clipped by 5 bases and J by 10 bases, with 21 bases between them. Germline V lookup: CDR1 MDHEN, CDR2 SYDVKM. The CDR3 covers 15 residues. CDR3 sequence: CASSLRLDAFFTIYF. CDR3 nucleotides: TGTGCCAGCAGTCTCCGGTTGGATGCATTTTTTACCATATATTTT.

The V gene is TRBV19, the J gene TRBJ2-3; 11 bases agree with TRBD2. The V segment lost 5 bases and the J segment 0 bases; nucleotides outside the gene matches: 4. Germline V gives CDR1 LNHDA, CDR2 SQIVND (reference sequence). The CDR3 length is 16 residues. DNA for the CDR3: TGTGCCAGTAGTGCCACTAGCGGGAGTAGCACAGATACGCAGTATTTT. Translating it yields CASSATSGSSTDTQYF.

The V gene is TRBV10-2, the J gene TRBJ1-5; 9 bases are a match to TRBD1. V lost 6 bases, J lost 6 bases, and 6 bases stayed unmatched. CDR3 length: 14 residues. Germline V gives CDR1 WSHSY, CDR2 SAAADI. CDR3 amino acids: CASRPGQGLQPQHF. CDR3 nucleotide sequence: TGCGCCAGCAGGCCGGGACAGGGACTTCAGCCCCAGCATTTT.

This chain connects TRBV18 to TRBJ1-1; 10 bases are shared with TRBD1. Germline CDR1 and CDR2: KGHSH and LQKENI. V shed 3 bases and J 6 bases; nucleotides not matched to a gene: 10. CDR3 length: 16 residues. CDR3 coding DNA: TGTGCCAGCTCACCTCGGGGGGACAGGGGTATCGCTGAAGCTTTCTTT. This translates into CASSPRGDRGIAEAFF.

The chain uses TRBV5-1 and TRBJ1-2; D is possibly TRBD1 (6 bases). Trimming cost V 3 bases and J 5 bases, with 20 bases left between them. This CDR3 has 16 residues. Germline V gene data show CDR1 as SGHRS and CDR2 as YFSETQ. CDR3 nucleotide sequence: TGCGCCAGCAGCTCTGGAGGTGGAGGGGGAGCTTATGGCTACACCTTC. Encoded protein: CASSSGGGGGAYGYTF.

The V call is TRBV19, the J call TRBJ2-3; TRBD2 might be the D (6 bases). The CDR3 extends over 16 amino acids. V was cut by 1 base and J by 0 bases, with 11 bases left in between. From germline, CDR1 is LNHDA and CDR2 SQIVND (reference sequence). CDR3 coding DNA: TGTGCCAGTAGTATAGGGGAGGCCCTAAGCACAGATACGCAGTATTTT. As protein: CASSIGEALSTDTQYF.

The gene calls are TRBV5-6 and TRBJ1-2, with 7 bases lining up with TRBD1. In germline, CDR1 is SGHDT, CDR2 YYEEEE. This CDR3 has 13 residues. V dropped 5 bases and J dropped 8; count of bases not matched to a gene: 9. The DNA of the CDR3 is TGTGCCAGCAGACGAACGACAGGGATCGGCTACACCTTC. It translates to CASRRTTGIGYTF. Combining the CDR3 with reference TRBV5-6 and TRBJ1-2 gives the whole variable domain DAGVTQSPTHLIKTRGQQVTLRCSPKSGHDTVSWYQQALGQGPQFIFQYYEEEERQRGNFPDRFSGHQFPNYSSELNVNALLLGDSALYLCASRRTTGIGYTFGSGTRLTVV.

The rearrangement joins TRBV11-2 to TRBJ1-1; 7 bases fit TRBD1. This CDR3 comprises 15 residues. Germline trimming cut 0 bases from V and 8 bases from J; bases unmatched to any gene: 9. Germline V CDR1 and CDR2: SGHAT, FQNNGV. This chain's CDR3 is CASSLDTTGAEEAFF. The CDR3 DNA sequence: TGTGCCAGCAGCTTAGATACTACAGGGGCAGAAGAAGCTTTCTTT.

The sample holds one count of this clone. This chain links TRBV11-3 with TRBJ2-3, with 15 bases aligning to TRBD2. V lost 5 bases and J lost 5; bases outside the gene matches: 5. This CDR3 region has 16 residues. Germline values: CDR1 SGHNT, CDR2 YENEEA. The CDR3 loop is CASSPGTSGRQDTQYF. For the CDR3, the DNA is TGTGCCAGCAGCCCGGGGACTAGCGGGAGGCAAGATACGCAGTATTTT.